This T cell receptor beta chain is drawn from a study of circulating and synovial CD4+ cells in juvenile arthritis. CDR3 length: 15 amino acids. CDR1 and CDR2 (germline): MDHEN, SYDVKM. Deletions cut 6 bases from V and 1 base from J, with 15 bases between. Points from the study as a whole: These repertoires were less diverse than bulk blood CD4 repertoires. CPL and bulk CD4 samples differed at least tenfold in T cell genomes.

The assay was immunoSEQ multiplex PCR, and TCRdb's table has in-frame clones only and misses some. The sample shows some 3,000 clones, 82% of them seen only once. Of note for this clone: What it binds is not known.

The clonotype was recovered from a human donor with juvenile idiopathic arthritis. This sequence joins TRBV28 and TRBJ1-2; weak D call: TRBD1 (5 bases). Input material: CD4+ T cells from synovial fluid. The CDR3 DNA reads as TGTGCCAGCAGGACGGCGGGGCCTAATAACTATGGCTACACCTTC. It codes for CASRTAGPNNYGYTF.